The TCR beta chain under discussion was sequenced for a study of graft-versus-host responses after intestinal transplantation. Overall study: Isolated intestinal, liver-intestinal, or multivisceral transplants were what recipients had. Study results and limitations: Those patients showing graft-donor T cell macrochimerism displayed high graft-versus-host to host-versus-graft clonal ratios in allografts. GvH clones were identified in recipient marrow, with some first appearing in ileum or blood.

Concerning this clone itself: Its antigen is undetermined.

This CDR3 has 15 amino acids. CDR1 and CDR2 from the germline V gene are SGHNT and YENEEA. V was trimmed by 2 bases and J by 7 bases, leaving 17 bases between them. Sequencing was performed with immunoSEQ multiplex PCR; in TCRdb, only in-frame clones are kept and a portion is missing. The sample contains about 90,000 clones, 85% to 95% of which appear only once. The rearrangement joins TRBV11-3 to TRBJ1-1, with D possibly TRBD1 on 5 matching bases. Material: unstimulated CD8+ T cells sorted from spleen or lymph node cells, obtained before transplant. The source of this sequence is a human donor who was the organ donor for an intestinal transplant. DNA for the CDR3: TGTGCCAGCAGCTTAAGTCAGGGAACCAACGTTGAAGCTTTCTTT. Protein sequence: CASSLSQGTNVEAFF. Full variable domain (outside the CDR3, taken from reference TRBV11-3 and TRBJ1-1): EAGVVQSPRYKIIEKKQPVAFWCNPISGHNTLYWYLQNLGQGPELLIRYENEEAVDDSQLPKDRFSAERLKGVDSTLKIQPAELGDSAVYLCASSLSQGTNVEAFFGQGTRLTVV.